This TCR beta chain was identified in a study of neurological immune-mediated disorders. Findings and limits, study-wide: Private repertoires in all groups were suggested by the finding that expanded clones across subjects shared no CDR3 amino acid sequences.

This clonotype occurred many times. What it recognizes is unknown. CDR3 size: 15 residues. Trimming pared 7 bases from V and 4 bases from J, leaving 19 bases between. Germline loops: CDR1 MNHEY, CDR2 SVGAGI. With 10-nucleotide random UMIs, 5'RACE was used to make the cDNA. The output of every sequencing run, over 190 million TCR-beta sequences, came from 15-18 subjects. TCRdb re-analysed the 5' RACE reads in MiXCR, keeping a single row per CDR3 protein. The table has 30,000 or so distinct CDR3 sequences, 9% to 15% seen once. This TCR was sampled from a man aged 60-69 years in good health. The rearrangement links TRBV6-5 to TRBJ1-2; D may be TRBD1 (5 bases). Sequencing was carried out using PBMCs. The CDR3 DNA reads TGTGCCAGCACGAGTAAATTGGGGCAGCTCTATGGCTACACCTTC. Translation: CASTSKLGQLYGYTF.